These T cell receptor beta chains were read from a single sample in a study of blood T cell repertoires in COVID-19. Measured with immunoSEQ multiplex PCR; TCRdb has only the in-frame clones, and not every one. Among 200,000 to 250,000 clones listed, just under 85% were seen once. The source material was peripheral blood. These receptors were taken from an elderly woman with acute or convalescent COVID-19. Both conserved end residues are part of each CDR3. D genes are given only for firm matches. Clone size is given for some rows only: seen once, a few or many times, or a class if the clone is expanded.

D gene: TRBD2
clone size: NA
J gene: TRBJ2-5
V gene: TRBV18
CDR3 DNA: TGTGCCAGCTCTAAGACTAGCGGGAGTTCTGAGACCCAGTACTTC
CDR3 protein: CASSKTSGSSETQYF

D gene: NA
clone size: NA
J gene: TRBJ1-4
V gene: TRBV6-1
CDR3 DNA: TGTGCCAGCAGTGAAACAGGAAGCAAAACCCCGCCTTGGGGAAAACTGTTTTTT
CDR3 protein: CASSETGSKTPPWGKLFF

D gene: NA
clone size: NA
J gene: TRBJ1-1
V gene: TRBV25-1
CDR3 DNA: TGTGCCAGCAGGGGGCGTCGCGGGACGAACACTGAAGCTTTCTTT
CDR3 protein: CASRGRRGTNTEAFF

D gene: TRBD1
clone size: NA
J gene: TRBJ1-3
V gene: TRBV9
CDR3 DNA: TGTGCCAGCAGCCCCGGACAGGGTGGTGGAAACACCATATATTTT
CDR3 protein: CASSPGQGGGNTIYF

D gene: NA
clone size: NA
J gene: TRBJ1-1
V gene: TRBV6-6
CDR3 DNA: TGTGCCAGCAATCCAGCCCAGGGGAACACTGAAGCTTTCTTT
CDR3 protein: CASNPAQGNTEAFF

D gene: NA
clone size: NA
J gene: TRBJ1-6
V gene: TRBV7-2
CDR3 DNA: TGTGCCAGCAGCCTAAGACAGACTAATTCACCCCTCCACTTT
CDR3 protein: CASSLRQTNSPLHF

D gene: NA
clone size: NA
J gene: TRBJ2-1
V gene: TRBV19
CDR3 DNA: TGTGCCAGTAGTATAGGCCCAGCGACCAATGAGCAGTTCTTC
CDR3 protein: CASSIGPATNEQFF

D gene: NA
clone size: NA
J gene: TRBJ2-7
V gene: TRBV7-9
CDR3 DNA: TGTGCCAGCAGCTTAGCGGTCAGGGTAAACGAGCAGTACTTC
CDR3 protein: CASSLAVRVNEQYF

D gene: NA
clone size: NA
J gene: TRBJ2-2
V gene: TRBV24-1
CDR3 DNA: TGTGCCACCAGCCAGAACACCGGGGAGCTGTTTTTT
CDR3 protein: CATSQNTGELFF

D gene: TRBD2
clone size: NA
J gene: TRBJ2-1
V gene: TRBV3-1/TRBV3-2
CDR3 DNA: TGTGCCAGCAGCCCACCCGGACTAGCGGCCTACAATGAGCAGTTCTTC
CDR3 protein: CASSPPGLAAYNEQFF

D gene: NA
clone size: NA
J gene: TRBJ2-2
V gene: TRBV18
CDR3 DNA: TGTGCCAGCTCACGTCCCGGGACTCGGAACACCGGGGAGCTGTTTTTT
CDR3 protein: CASSRPGTRNTGELFF

D gene: TRBD2
clone size: NA
J gene: TRBJ2-1
V gene: TRBV28
CDR3 DNA: TGTGCCAGCAGTTCCACCCGGACTAGCGGGAGGTCCCCTCTTGAGCAGTTCTTC
CDR3 protein: CASSSTRTSGRSPLEQFF

D gene: TRBD2
clone size: few
J gene: TRBJ2-5
V gene: TRBV7-9
CDR3 DNA: TGTGCCAGCAGCTTACAACAGGCTAGCGGGAAAGAGACCCAGTACTTC
CDR3 protein: CASSLQQASGKETQYF

D gene: TRBD1
clone size: few
J gene: TRBJ1-2
V gene: TRBV7-2
CDR3 DNA: TGTGCCAGCAGCTTACGGCAGGGGGGCCATGGCTACACCTTC
CDR3 protein: CASSLRQGGHGYTF

D gene: TRBD1
clone size: NA
J gene: TRBJ1-1
V gene: TRBV29-1
CDR3 DNA: TGCAGCGTTGGGGTACAGGGGGCGTTTACTGAAGCTTTCTTT
CDR3 protein: CSVGVQGAFTEAFF

D gene: NA
clone size: NA
J gene: TRBJ2-5
V gene: TRBV7-9
CDR3 DNA: TGTGCCAGCAGCTTAGGCAGGGCAATCGAGACCCAGTACTTC
CDR3 protein: CASSLGRAIETQYF

D gene: TRBD1
clone size: once
J gene: TRBJ1-2
V gene: TRBV6-6
CDR3 DNA: TGTGCCAGCAGTTACGCGGGTAGACAGGGAGCAGGCTACACCTTC
CDR3 protein: CASSYAGRQGAGYTF

D gene: TRBD1
clone size: few
J gene: TRBJ1-4
V gene: TRBV2
CDR3 DNA: TGTGCCAGCAGGAAGCAGGGGGCTAATGAAAAACTGTTTTTT
CDR3 protein: CASRKQGANEKLFF

D gene: NA
clone size: NA
J gene: TRBJ2-5
V gene: TRBV25-1
CDR3 DNA: TGTACTCATCCGTCAGGGGGACTAGAAATACAAGAGACCCAGTACTTC
CDR3 protein: CTHPSGGLEIQETQYF

D gene: NA
clone size: NA
J gene: TRBJ2-1
V gene: TRBV6-5
CDR3 DNA: TGTGCCAGCACCCTTAGGACTTTTAAGGACAATGAGCAGTTCTTC
CDR3 protein: CASTLRTFKDNEQFF

D gene: TRBD1
clone size: once
J gene: TRBJ1-2
V gene: TRBV27
CDR3 DNA: TGTGCCAGCAGTTTCAGGGGGAACTATGGCTACACCTTC
CDR3 protein: CASSFRGNYGYTF

D gene: TRBD1
clone size: NA
J gene: TRBJ1-1
V gene: TRBV28
CDR3 DNA: TGTGCCAGCAGTTTGGGACAGATGAACACTGAAGCTTTCTTT
CDR3 protein: CASSLGQMNTEAFF

D gene: NA
clone size: NA
J gene: TRBJ2-5
V gene: TRBV11-2
CDR3 DNA: TGTGCCAGCAGCTTAGTGGGGCGGGCGGGGAAGCAAGAGACCCAGTACTTC
CDR3 protein: CASSLVGRAGKQETQYF

D gene: NA
clone size: NA
J gene: TRBJ1-1
V gene: TRBV6-2/TRBV6-3
CDR3 DNA: TGTGCCAGCAGTACAACTAGGACAGCCAGTAACACTGAAGCTTTCTTT
CDR3 protein: CASSTTRTASNTEAFF

D gene: NA
clone size: NA
J gene: TRBJ2-3
V gene: TRBV28
CDR3 DNA: TGTGCCAGCAGTTTTTCCAGATCATCCACAGATACGCAGTATTTT
CDR3 protein: CASSFSRSSTDTQYF

D gene: NA
clone size: NA
J gene: TRBJ2-1
V gene: TRBV5-8
CDR3 DNA: TGTGCCAGCAGCACATTCTATGAGCAGTTCTTC
CDR3 protein: CASSTFYEQFF

D gene: TRBD2
clone size: NA
J gene: TRBJ2-5
V gene: TRBV3-1/TRBV3-2
CDR3 DNA: TGTGCCAGCAGCCAAGGCTCTAGCGGGGGGGCAGAGACCCAGTACTTC
CDR3 protein: CASSQGSSGGAETQYF

D gene: TRBD1
clone size: NA
J gene: TRBJ2-7
V gene: TRBV5-6
CDR3 DNA: TGTGCCAGCAGCCAGGACAGGGTCTACGAGCAGTACTTC
CDR3 protein: CASSQDRVYEQYF

D gene: TRBD1
clone size: few
J gene: TRBJ2-7
V gene: TRBV11-2
CDR3 DNA: TGTGCCAGCAGCACCAGGACAGGGTCGAACGAGCAGTACTTC
CDR3 protein: CASSTRTGSNEQYF

D gene: TRBD1
clone size: NA
J gene: TRBJ1-6
V gene: TRBV27
CDR3 DNA: TGTGCCAGCAGTTCTGTGCAGGGGGCGCCACCACCCCTCCACTTT
CDR3 protein: CASSSVQGAPPPLHF

D gene: NA
clone size: few
J gene: TRBJ1-1
V gene: TRBV4-1
CDR3 DNA: TGCGCCAGCAGCCAAGGACAAGAGAACACTGAAGCTTTCTTT
CDR3 protein: CASSQGQENTEAFF

D gene: NA
clone size: NA
J gene: TRBJ2-3
V gene: TRBV6-2/TRBV6-3
CDR3 DNA: TGTGCCAGCAGTTCAACAGGGAATCCAGATACGCAGTATTTT
CDR3 protein: CASSSTGNPDTQYF

D gene: NA
clone size: NA
J gene: TRBJ2-1
V gene: TRBV20-1
CDR3 DNA: TGCAGTGCTAGTTCAGCGCTACCCTACAATGAGCAGTTCTTC
CDR3 protein: CSASSALPYNEQFF

D gene: TRBD1
clone size: NA
J gene: TRBJ2-1
V gene: TRBV29-1
CDR3 DNA: TGCAGCGTAGGGGGCGTGGGACAGTCTAGGGGTGAGCAGTTCTTC
CDR3 protein: CSVGGVGQSRGEQFF

D gene: TRBD2
clone size: NA
J gene: TRBJ2-3
V gene: TRBV18
CDR3 DNA: TGTGCCAGCTCACTCTTTTCAGGACTAGCGGGAAGTCTAGATACGCAGTATTTT
CDR3 protein: CASSLFSGLAGSLDTQYF

D gene: NA
clone size: once
J gene: TRBJ1-2
V gene: TRBV28
CDR3 DNA: TGTGCCAGCAGTTTTGAAAGGGGTCGAGCTAACTATGGCTACACCTTC
CDR3 protein: CASSFERGRANYGYTF

D gene: NA
clone size: NA
J gene: TRBJ2-7
V gene: TRBV29-1
CDR3 DNA: TGCAGCGTCCTCCCCGGATCAGGCCACGAGCAGTACTTC
CDR3 protein: CSVLPGSGHEQYF

D gene: NA
clone size: NA
J gene: TRBJ1-1
V gene: TRBV11-2
CDR3 DNA: TGTGCCAGCAGCCCGGACACCTCGAACACTGAAGCTTTCTTT
CDR3 protein: CASSPDTSNTEAFF

D gene: NA
clone size: NA
J gene: TRBJ1-6
V gene: TRBV19
CDR3 DNA: TGTGCCAGTAGACCACCAGAAAGCTCCTATAATTCACCCCTCCACTTT
CDR3 protein: CASRPPESSYNSPLHF

D gene: NA
clone size: NA
J gene: TRBJ2-5
V gene: TRBV5-1
CDR3 DNA: TGCGCCAGCAGCTTGGTTGGCAGACAAGAGACCCAGTACTTC
CDR3 protein: CASSLVGRQETQYF

D gene: NA
clone size: NA
J gene: TRBJ1-2
V gene: TRBV19
CDR3 DNA: TGTGCCAGTAGTAGCGCCAGGGGTAACTATGGCTACACCTTC
CDR3 protein: CASSSARGNYGYTF